This T cell receptor beta chain derives from a study of blood T cell repertoires in COVID-19. As for the study in general: Samples of COVID-19 (acute and convalescent) were obtained from the United States, Italy and Spain. PBMCs, B-cell-depleted T cells, or T cells provided the cDNA or gDNA that made up the material.

Using immunoSEQ multiplex PCR, the repertoire was profiled, and TCRdb retains in-frame clones only, with some absent. The sample holds approximately 300,000 clones, 85% to 90% seen once. Looked up from germline, CDR1 is SGDLS and CDR2 is YYNGEE. V lost 4 bases, J lost 5 bases, and 7 bases stayed unmatched. This CDR3 is built from 16 residues. This chain links TRBV9 with TRBJ2-2; 11 bases fit TRBD1. Sequenced material: peripheral blood. The clonotype originates from a man aged 25 to 45 with acute or convalescent COVID-19. CDR3 nucleotides: TGTGCCAGCAGCTCAACCGGGACAGGGGGGACCGGGGAGCTGTTTTTT. This sequence encodes CASSSTGTGGTGELFF.